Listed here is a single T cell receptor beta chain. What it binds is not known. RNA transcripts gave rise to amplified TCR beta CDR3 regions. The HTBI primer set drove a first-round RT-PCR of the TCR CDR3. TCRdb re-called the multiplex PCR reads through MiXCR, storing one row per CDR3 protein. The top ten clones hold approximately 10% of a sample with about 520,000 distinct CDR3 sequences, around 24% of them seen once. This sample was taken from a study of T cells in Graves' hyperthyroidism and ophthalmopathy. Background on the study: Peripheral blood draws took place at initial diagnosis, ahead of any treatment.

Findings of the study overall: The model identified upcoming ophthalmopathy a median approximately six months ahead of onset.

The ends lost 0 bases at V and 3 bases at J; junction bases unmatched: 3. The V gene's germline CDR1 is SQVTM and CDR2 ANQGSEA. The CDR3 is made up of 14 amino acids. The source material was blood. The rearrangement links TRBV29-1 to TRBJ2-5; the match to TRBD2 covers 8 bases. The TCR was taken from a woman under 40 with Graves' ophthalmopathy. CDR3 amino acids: CSVEDGTREETQYF. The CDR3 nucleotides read TGCAGCGTTGAAGATGGGACTAGGGAAGAGACCCAGTACTTC.